This TCR beta chain was found in a study of technical replicates of blood from a handful of donors. The CDR3 is 14 amino acids. Trimming at V came to 2 bases and at J to 3 bases, leaving 4 bases not matched to a gene. The V gene's germline CDR1 is SGHTA and CDR2 FQGNSA. Assay used: immunoSEQ multiplex PCR; TCRdb lists only in-frame clones, some missing. The sample carries approximately 70,000 clones, approximately 93% recorded once. V and J are TRBV7-2 and TRBJ2-7, with TRBD2 identical over 7 bases. Sequencing was done on a sample of T cells isolated from PBMCs. This TCR was sampled from a human donor in good health. CDR3 amino acids: CASSLRTSIYEQYF. The CDR3 coding sequence is TGTGCCAGCAGCTTAAGGACTAGTATCTACGAGCAGTACTTC.